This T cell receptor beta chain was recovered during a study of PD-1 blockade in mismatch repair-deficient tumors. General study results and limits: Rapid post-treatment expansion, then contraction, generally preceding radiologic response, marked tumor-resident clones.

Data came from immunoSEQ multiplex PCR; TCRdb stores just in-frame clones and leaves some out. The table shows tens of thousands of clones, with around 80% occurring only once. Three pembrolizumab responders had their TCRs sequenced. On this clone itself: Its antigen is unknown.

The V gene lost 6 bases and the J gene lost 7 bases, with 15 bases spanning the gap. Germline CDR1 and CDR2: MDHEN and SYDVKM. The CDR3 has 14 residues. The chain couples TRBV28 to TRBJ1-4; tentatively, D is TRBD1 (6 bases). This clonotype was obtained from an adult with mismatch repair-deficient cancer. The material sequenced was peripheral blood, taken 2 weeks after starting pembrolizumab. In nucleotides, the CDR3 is TGTGCCAGCAGCCACAGGGAGGGGGGTGAAAAACTGTTTTTT. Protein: CASSHREGGEKLFF.